The clone carrying this T cell receptor beta chain was seen repeatedly, ten times or more. Its antigen is unknown. A junction boundary mismatches the germline segment, possibly from a read error. This specimen comes from a study of T cell repertoires in cytomegalovirus infection. As for the study in general: CMV infection and matching HLA type were both indicated by public TCR beta signatures. Study-wide points: Cumulative frequency (of public TCR beta family members) identified carriers of CMV plus the relevant HLA. The response measured ex vivo was dominated by TCR beta clonotypes (HLA-C-restricted and CMV-specific).

This CDR3 is 14 amino acids long. Germline V CDR1 and CDR2: SSHAT, FNYEAQ (reference sequence). TCRdb called the reads again in MiXCR, with one record for every CDR3 protein. Of around 550,000 distinct CDR3 sequences listed, approximately 26% are singletons. The receptor was derived from a human donor in good health (CMV status not recorded). Some clones in this sample may be carry-over from other donors' samples. The chain is built from TRBV7-7 and TRBJ2-1; 7 bases match TRBD1. Material: PBMCs. This chain's CDR3 is CASSFGAGGNEQFF. CDR3 in DNA: TGTGCTAGCAGCTTTGGAGCAGGGGGCAATGAGCAGTTCTTC.